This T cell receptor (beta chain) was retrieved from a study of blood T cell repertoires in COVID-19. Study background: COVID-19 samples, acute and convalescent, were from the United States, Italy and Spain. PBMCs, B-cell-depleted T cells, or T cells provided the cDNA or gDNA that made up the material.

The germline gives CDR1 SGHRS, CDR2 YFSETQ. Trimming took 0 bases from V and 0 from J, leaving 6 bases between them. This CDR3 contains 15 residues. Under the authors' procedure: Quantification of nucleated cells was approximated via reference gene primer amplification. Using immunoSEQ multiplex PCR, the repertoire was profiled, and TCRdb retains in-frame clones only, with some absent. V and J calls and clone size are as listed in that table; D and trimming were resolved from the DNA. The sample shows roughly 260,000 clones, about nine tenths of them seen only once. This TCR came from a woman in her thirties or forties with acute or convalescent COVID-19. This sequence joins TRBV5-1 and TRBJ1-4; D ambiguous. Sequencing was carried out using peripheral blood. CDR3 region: CASSLAGTTNEKLFF. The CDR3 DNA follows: TGCGCCAGCAGCTTGGCAGGCACAACTAATGAAAAACTGTTTTTT.